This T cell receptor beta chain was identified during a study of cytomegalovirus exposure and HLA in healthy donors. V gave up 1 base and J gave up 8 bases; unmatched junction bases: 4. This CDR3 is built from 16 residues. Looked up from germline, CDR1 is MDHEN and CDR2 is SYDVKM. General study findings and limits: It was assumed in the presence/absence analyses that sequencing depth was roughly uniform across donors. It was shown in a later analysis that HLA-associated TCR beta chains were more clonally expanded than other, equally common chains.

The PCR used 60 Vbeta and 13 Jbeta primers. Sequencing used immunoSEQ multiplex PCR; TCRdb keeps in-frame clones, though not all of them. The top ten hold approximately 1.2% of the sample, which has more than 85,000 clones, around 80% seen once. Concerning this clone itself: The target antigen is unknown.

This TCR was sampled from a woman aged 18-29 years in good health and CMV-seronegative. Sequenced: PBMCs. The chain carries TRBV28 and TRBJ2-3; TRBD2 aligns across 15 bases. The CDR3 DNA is TGTGCCAGCAGTTTATTAGGGACTAGCGGGGGGAGTACGCAGTATTTT. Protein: CASSLLGTSGGSTQYF.